These 16 T cell receptor beta chains came from one sample sequenced in a study of a mutant IDH1 vaccine in newly diagnosed glioma. Documented time point: week 5, during vaccination. It was 300 ug of mutant IDH1 20-mer peptide that made up each vaccine dose, given with topical imiquimod. Profiled with immunoSEQ multiplex PCR; TCRdb holds only in-frame clones, not every one. The sample includes around 40,000 clones, about four fifths seen only once; the top ten take about 12%. No antigen has been identified for these receptors. The starting material was PBMCs, obtained from a glioma patient whose treatment included an IDH1 peptide vaccine. These TCRs come from a man in his forties or fifties with glioma.

V usage is TRBV27 and J usage is TRBJ2-1; D gene unclear. The CDR3 loop spans 12 amino acids. Germline CDR1 and CDR2: MNHEY and SMNVEV (reference sequence). Trimming removed 2 bases from V and 7 bases from J, with 6 bases in between. CDR3 bases: TGTGCCAGCAGTTTAATGGGAAATGAGCAGTTCTTC. It specifies CASSLMGNEQFF.

This clone has only one observation. V is TRBV7-2 and J is TRBJ2-5; D is possibly TRBD1 (6 bases). With 5 bases removed from V and 7 bases from J, the gap between germline ends came to 14 bases. This CDR3 comprises 13 residues. The germline V gene encodes CDR1 SGHTA and CDR2 FQGNSA. CDR3: CASSADSPTTQYF. The CDR3 coding sequence is TGTGCCAGCAGCGCGGACAGCCCGACGACCCAGTACTTC.

The V call is TRBV19, the J call TRBJ1-5; D gene ambiguous. The germline V gene has CDR1 LNHDA and CDR2 SQIVND (reference sequence). This CDR3 has 14 amino acids. V lost 3 bases to trimming and J lost 7 bases, with 13 bases between them. CDR3: CASSISPGGQPQHF. CDR3 coding DNA: TGTGCCAGTAGTATTTCACCGGGAGGCCAGCCCCAGCATTTT.

This clone was seen a few times. The CDR3 loop is CASSFQGNEQFF. In DNA, the CDR3 is TGTGCCAGCAGTTTTCAGGGAAATGAGCAGTTCTTC. J is TRBJ2-1 and V is TRBV6-6; D is perhaps TRBD1 (5 bases). Trimming cost V 4 bases and J 7 bases, with 8 bases left between them. This CDR3 comprises 12 residues. CDR1 and CDR2 (germline): MNHNY, SVGAGI (reference sequence).

The CDR3 DNA reads as TGCGCCAGCAGCTTCGGGGACAGTCGGAATGAGCAGTTCTTC. Translating gives CASSFGDSRNEQFF. V is TRBV5-1 and J is TRBJ2-1, with 7 bases lining up with TRBD1. The CDR3 is 14 amino acids. V lost 2 bases and J lost 7; bases outside the gene matches: 6. CDR1 SGHRS and CDR2 YFSETQ come from the germline V gene. Complete variable domain (other parts from reference TRBV5-1 and TRBJ2-1): KAGVTQTPRYLIKTRGQQVTLSCSPISGHRSVSWYQQTPGQGLQFLFEYFSETQRNKGNFPGRFSGRQFSNSRSEMNVSTLELGDSALYLCASSFGDSRNEQFFGPGTRLTVL.

The chain uses TRBV25-1 and TRBJ2-1, with unresolved D. Germline CDR1 reads MGHDK; CDR2 reads SYGVNS. This CDR3 comprises 16 residues. V was clipped by 7 bases and J by 7 bases, with 23 bases between them. CDR3 sequence reads: CASNEPGLTLLNEQFF. CDR3 DNA: TGTGCCAGCAATGAGCCCGGCCTCACCCTATTGAATGAGCAGTTCTTC.

J is TRBJ2-4 and V is TRBV7-2, with D perhaps matching TRBD1 (5 bases). V lost 5 bases to trimming and J lost 6 bases, with 5 bases between them. Germline V lookup: CDR1 SGHTA, CDR2 FQGNSA. This CDR3 spans 11 amino acids. The CDR3 nucleotides are TGTGCCAGCAGCAGGGGAAACATTCAGTACTTC. Its translation: CASSRGNIQYF.

This chain uses TRBV20-1 with TRBJ2-7, with D unresolved. Germline CDR1 DFQATT, CDR2 SNEGSKA (reference sequence). Trimming took off 5 bases at V and 5 bases at J, with 10 bases between the two ends. The CDR3 covers 11 residues. CDR3 bases: TGCAGTGCTGCGGACGCAAACGAGCAGTACTTC. Translated: CSAADANEQYF.

The chain uses TRBV6-5 and TRBJ1-5; D is perhaps TRBD1 (5 bases). The CDR3 contains 15 residues. V was shortened by 2 bases and J by 2 bases, with 10 bases between the two germline ends. Germline V gene sequence: CDR1 MNHEY, CDR2 SVGAGI. The CDR3 DNA sequence: TGTGCCAGCAGTTACGGGGGGAATGGCAATCAGCCCCAGCATTTT. It translates to CASSYGGNGNQPQHF.

The J gene is TRBJ1-1, the V gene TRBV6-5, with D possibly being TRBD1 (5 bases). Trimming cost V 5 bases and J 1 base, with 11 bases left between them. This CDR3 comprises 14 residues. In germline, CDR1 is MNHEY, CDR2 SVGAGI. CDR3 sequence reads: CASSGGGPNTEAFF. The CDR3 nucleotides read TGTGCCAGCAGTGGGGGTGGCCCGAACACTGAAGCTTTCTTT.

This chain joins TRBV19 and TRBJ1-5; TRBD1 matches 10 bases. This CDR3 region has 16 residues. Germline V gene sequence: CDR1 LNHDA, CDR2 SQIVND (reference sequence). Trimming removed 2 bases from V and 5 bases from J; junction bases left unmatched: 6. CDR3 DNA sequence: TGTGCCAGTAGTATATCCCCCGGGACAGGGGATCAGCCCCAGCATTTT. It is translated as CASSISPGTGDQPQHF.

This sequence joins TRBV14 and TRBJ2-3, with 11 bases identical to TRBD2. This CDR3 is built from 15 residues. J gave up 4 bases and V 1 base, and 1 base lay outside the gene matches. CDR1 and CDR2 from the germline V gene are SGHDN and FVKESK. The CDR3 DNA sequence: TGTGCCAGCAGCCAAGTAGCGGGGGGGGCAGATACGCAGTATTTT. Its translation is CASSQVAGGADTQYF.

J is TRBJ1-1 and V is TRBV27; D remains ambiguous. V gave up 4 bases and J gave up 4 bases, with 16 bases separating them. Germline V lookup: CDR1 MNHEY, CDR2 SMNVEV (reference sequence). The CDR3 contains 15 residues. CDR3 DNA: TGTGCCAGCAGTTCCCCCGGGAGGCAGAGCACTGAAGCTTTCTTT. Its protein product is CASSSPGRQSTEAFF.

The J gene is TRBJ2-5, the V gene TRBV5-1, with 7 nucleotides matching TRBD2. V was pared by 4 bases and J by 5 bases, with 8 bases of the junction left unmatched. The CDR3 is 14 amino acids. Germline CDR1 and CDR2: SGHRS and YFSETQ. The CDR3 is CASSDGGVGETQYF. Here the CDR3 DNA reads TGCGCCAGCAGCGATGGGGGGGTTGGGGAGACCCAGTACTTC.

The chain has TRBV4-1 and TRBJ1-5; D possibly corresponds to TRBD1 (6 bases). This CDR3 is 17 amino acids long. Trimming stripped 3 bases from V and 4 bases from J, with 19 bases between. Germline loops: CDR1 MGHRA, CDR2 YSYEKL. The CDR3 DNA follows: TGCGCCAGCAGCCAGCCGAGACGGGGGGCGGGAAATCAGCCCCAGCATTTT. Residues: CASSQPRRGAGNQPQHF.

This clone was seen only once. The rearrangement uses TRBV5-5 and TRBJ2-3, with D perhaps matching TRBD1 or TRBD2 (5 bases each). Germline CDR1 reads SGHKS; CDR2 reads YYEKEE (reference sequence). The CDR3 runs to 13 residues. Trimming left V 0 bases short and J 6 bases short, with 8 bases between. In nucleotides, the CDR3 is TGTGCCAGCAGCTTGGGGGACGGGGATACGCAGTATTTT. The encoded protein is CASSLGDGDTQYF.